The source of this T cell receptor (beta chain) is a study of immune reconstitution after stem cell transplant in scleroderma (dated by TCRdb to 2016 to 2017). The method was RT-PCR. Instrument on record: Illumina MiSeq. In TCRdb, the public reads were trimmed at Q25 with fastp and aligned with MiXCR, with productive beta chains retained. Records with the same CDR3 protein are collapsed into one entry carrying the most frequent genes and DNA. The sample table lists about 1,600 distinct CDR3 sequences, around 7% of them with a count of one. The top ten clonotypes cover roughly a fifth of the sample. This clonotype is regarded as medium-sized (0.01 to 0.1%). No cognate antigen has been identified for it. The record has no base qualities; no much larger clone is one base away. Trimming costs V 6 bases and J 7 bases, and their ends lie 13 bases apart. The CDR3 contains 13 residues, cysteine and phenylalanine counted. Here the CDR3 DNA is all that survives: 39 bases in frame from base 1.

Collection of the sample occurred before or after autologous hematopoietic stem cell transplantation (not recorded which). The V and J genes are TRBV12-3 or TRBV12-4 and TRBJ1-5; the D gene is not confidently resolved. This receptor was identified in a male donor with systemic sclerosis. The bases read TGTGCCAGCAGCGTGCTCCCGGCCCAGCCCCAGCATTTT. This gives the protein CASSVLPAQPQHF.